These 12 T cell receptor beta chains originate from one sample sequenced in a study of beta chain features in type 1 diabetes. The study's findings and limits: In all four CD4+ subsets, TCRB CDR3 length was significantly, moderately reduced in type 1 diabetes.

These receptors have no known antigen. The entirety of the isolated RNA underwent reverse transcription, so expressed TCRB transcripts were sequenced. This table comes from immunoSEQ multiplex PCR, and its TCRdb copy is limited to in-frame clones, with some not included. The sample yields approximately 250,000 clones, 24% seen once. Sequencing input: naive CD4+ T cells from blood. Receptors originate from a woman in her thirties with type 1 diabetes.

Only a few counts were recorded for this clone. V is TRBV5-1 and J is TRBJ1-5; no clear D gene. Germline V gene lookup returns CDR1 SGHRS and CDR2 YFSETQ. There are 16 residues in the CDR3. Deletions cut 4 bases from V and 1 base from J, with 15 bases between. In nucleotides, the CDR3 is TGCGCCAGCAGCGCGACCGAGGCTGGGAGCAATCAGCCCCAGCATTTT. This encodes CASSATEAGSNQPQHF.

The chain combines TRBV28 with TRBJ1-1; possible D gene TRBD1, 6 bases. Deletions cut 4 bases from V and 0 bases from J, with 6 bases between. Per the germline V gene, CDR1 is MDHEN and CDR2 is SYDVKM. The CDR3 runs 13 residues. DNA for the CDR3: TGTGCCAGCAGTTGGACAGTGAACACTGAAGCTTTCTTT. Translating it yields CASSWTVNTEAFF.

This chain connects TRBV27 to TRBJ2-7, with 7 bases identical to TRBD2. The V and J ends lost 2 bases and 1 base, in that order; junction bases with no gene match: 5. The CDR3 runs to 15 residues. Germline V lookup: CDR1 MNHEY, CDR2 SMNVEV (reference sequence). CDR3 protein: CASSLRSGKSYEQYF. DNA for the CDR3: TGTGCCAGCAGTTTAAGGAGCGGGAAATCCTACGAGCAGTACTTC.

V gene TRBV29-1 combines with J gene TRBJ2-7, with 9 bases identical to TRBD2. Looked up from germline, CDR1 is SQVTM and CDR2 is ANQGSEA. The CDR3 sequence is 14 residues long. V was clipped by 6 bases and J by 3 bases; unmatched bases: 9. The CDR3: CSVAGTSSNYEQYF. CDR3 sequence (DNA): TGCAGCGTGGCCGGGACTAGCAGTAACTACGAGCAGTACTTC.

This clone was counted between two and nine times. This sequence joins TRBV10-3 and TRBJ2-1; 8 nucleotides align to TRBD1. This CDR3 is built from 13 residues. From germline, CDR1 is ENHRY and CDR2 SYGVKD. V trimming: 9 bases; J trimming: 4 bases; junction bases outside the gene matches: 5. The CDR3: CAIRTGTYNEQFF. The DNA for the CDR3 is TGTGCCATTAGGACAGGGACTTACAATGAGCAGTTCTTC.

V usage is TRBV30 and J usage is TRBJ2-7, with 12 bases identical to TRBD2. V shed 3 bases, J shed 7 bases, and the junction held 4 bases outside the gene matches. CDR3 length equals 13 residues. Germline lookup yields CDR1 GTSNPN and CDR2 SVGIG (reference sequence). In DNA, the CDR3 is TGTGCCTGGAGCCGAGGACTAGCGGGGGAGCAGTACTTC. Its protein is CAWSRGLAGEQYF.

Written as DNA, the CDR3 is TGTGCCAGCAGCCCTGTGGGGGGCACTGAAGCTTTCTTT. Protein sequence: CASSPVGGTEAFF. The V and J genes are TRBV9 and TRBJ1-1; D perhaps matches TRBD1 (5 bases). The V end lost 4 bases, the J end lost 4 bases, and 11 bases lay between the germline ends. CDR3 size: 13 residues. The germline V gene encodes CDR1 SGDLS and CDR2 YYNGEE.

The rearrangement uses TRBV28 and TRBJ1-2; weak D call: TRBD1 (6 bases). Trimming cost V 6 bases and J 6 bases, with 17 bases left between them. There are 14 residues in the CDR3. CDR1 and CDR2 from the germline V gene are MDHEN and SYDVKM. The DNA for the CDR3 is TGTGCCAGCAGACAACCGGGACAACCCAATGGCTACACCTTC. Translation gives CASRQPGQPNGYTF.

The CDR3 nucleotides read TGTGCCAGCACAAAAGACAGTGGAGAGACCCAGTACTTC. As protein: CASTKDSGETQYF. This chain links TRBV9 with TRBJ2-5, with D possibly TRBD1 on 5 matching bases. Between the trimmed V and J ends, which lost 6 bases and 4 bases, there was a span of 13 bases. The CDR3 is 13 amino acids. Germline CDR1 is SGDLS and CDR2 is YYNGEE. The variable domain in full, completed from reference TRBV9 and TRBJ2-5, reads DSGVTQTPKHLITATGQRVTLRCSPRSGDLSVYWYQQSLDQGLQFLIQYYNGEERAKGNILERFSAQQFPDLHSELNLSSLELGDSALYFCASTKDSGETQYFGPGTRLLVL.

This chain links TRBV5-1 with TRBJ1-4; 7 bases match TRBD1. The CDR3 is made up of 14 amino acids. Losses at the gene ends were 3 bases for V and 8 bases for J; bases not matched to a gene: 7. Germline V gives CDR1 SGHRS, CDR2 YFSETQ. CDR3 region: CASSYTGAGEKLFF. CDR3 nucleotide sequence: TGCGCCAGCAGCTATACAGGGGCTGGGGAAAAACTGTTTTTT.

There are a few counts of this clone. The V gene is TRBV7-9, the J gene TRBJ2-3; D remains ambiguous. Trimming stripped 2 bases from V and 4 bases from J, with 7 bases between. Germline-derived CDR1 and CDR2 are SEHNR and FQNEAQ (reference sequence). There are 13 residues in the CDR3. CDR3 protein: CASSLRGADTQYF. CDR3 coding DNA: TGTGCCAGCAGCTTACGAGGAGCAGATACGCAGTATTTT.

This clone appeared a few times. The genes are TRBV30 and TRBJ1-1; possible D gene TRBD1, 5 bases. Germline CDR1 GTSNPN, CDR2 SVGIG (reference sequence). V lost 3 bases and J lost 0, with 14 bases in between. CDR3 length: 15 amino acids. The chain's CDR3 is CAWRGQRFMNTEAFF. CDR3 DNA: TGTGCCTGGAGAGGACAAAGATTCATGAACACTGAAGCTTTCTTT.